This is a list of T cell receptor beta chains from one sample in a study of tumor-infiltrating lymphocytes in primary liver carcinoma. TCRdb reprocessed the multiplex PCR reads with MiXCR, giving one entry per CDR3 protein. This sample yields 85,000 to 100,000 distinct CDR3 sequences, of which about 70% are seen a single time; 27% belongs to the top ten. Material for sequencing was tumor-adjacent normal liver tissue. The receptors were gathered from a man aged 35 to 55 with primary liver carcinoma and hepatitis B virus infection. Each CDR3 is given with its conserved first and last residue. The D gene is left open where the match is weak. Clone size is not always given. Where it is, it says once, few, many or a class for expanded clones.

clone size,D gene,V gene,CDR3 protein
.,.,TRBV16,CASSQSLGASYEQYF
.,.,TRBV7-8,CASSVTTANTGELFF
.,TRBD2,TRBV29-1,CSDVSGRAVEQSF
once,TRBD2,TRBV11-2,CASGSRPSGRIYEQFF
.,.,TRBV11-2,CASSLTGEAYMQYF
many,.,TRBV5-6,CASSSSGQPAQETQYF
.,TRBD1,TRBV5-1,CPSSLGEGQDRPYEQYF
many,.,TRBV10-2,CASIGPSQKSYNEQFF
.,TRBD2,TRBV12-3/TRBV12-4,CASSLIGGDIRYF
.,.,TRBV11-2,CDSSSMLGSNEQFF
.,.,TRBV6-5,CASSKRRNTEAFF
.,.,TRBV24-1,CATSDFRRGNTGELFF
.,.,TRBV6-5,CASSKYIPSASEVGGCTF
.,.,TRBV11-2,CVSSYNTNTESFF
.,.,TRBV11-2,CASSLGLGTEPLF
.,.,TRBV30,CAWRGVVGIAFF
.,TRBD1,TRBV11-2,CATSLGPGGFSNQPEHF
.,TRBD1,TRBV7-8,CATSCLTGGRYISYNGQFF
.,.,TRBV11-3,CASSPPVGDPYEQYF
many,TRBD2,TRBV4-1,CASSQATIGTSGKFF
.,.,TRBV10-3,CAISKHPEGEQFF
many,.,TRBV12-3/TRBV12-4,CASSLSGDSPLHF
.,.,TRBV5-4,CASSLGGRKGNEQFF
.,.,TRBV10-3,CAISDLTFTASFMNTEAFF
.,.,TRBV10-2,CANSAGQSSYNEQFF
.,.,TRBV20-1,CSVQFLYEQYF